This TCR beta chain was obtained from a study of vaccination and CD4 T cells after COVID-19. At the level of the study: Convalescent persons amounted to six males plus four females, two of whom were Hispanic. Stimulation of the cells used overlapping spike peptide pools from SARS-CoV-2 and from the common cold coronaviruses HCoV-NL63, HCoV-OC43 and HCoV-229E.

Stated treatment: roughly ten-day PBMC culture with coronavirus spike peptide pools or control peptides (ViraFEST assay). This clonotype was detected only a few times. Its matching antigen is unknown. Cultured CD4+ T-cell DNA underwent Oncomine TCR Beta short-read sequencing. TCRdb called the PCR reads again in MiXCR, with one record for every CDR3 protein. The data contain around 7,100 distinct CDR3 sequences, 74% of them singletons. CDR1 and CDR2 from the germline V gene are MNHEY and SMNVEV (reference sequence). Between the trimmed V and J ends, which lost 6 bases and 8 bases, there was a span of 13 bases. The CDR3 is 12 amino acids.

The sequence was obtained from a human donor who had recovered from COVID-19. The sequenced sample was CD4+ T cells from blood, cultured in vitro. The V gene is TRBV27, the J gene TRBJ1-1; D remains unclear. The CDR3 coding sequence is TGTGCCAGCAGCCCCGCGTCGTTCGAAGCTTTCTTT. Encoded protein: CASSPASFEAFF.